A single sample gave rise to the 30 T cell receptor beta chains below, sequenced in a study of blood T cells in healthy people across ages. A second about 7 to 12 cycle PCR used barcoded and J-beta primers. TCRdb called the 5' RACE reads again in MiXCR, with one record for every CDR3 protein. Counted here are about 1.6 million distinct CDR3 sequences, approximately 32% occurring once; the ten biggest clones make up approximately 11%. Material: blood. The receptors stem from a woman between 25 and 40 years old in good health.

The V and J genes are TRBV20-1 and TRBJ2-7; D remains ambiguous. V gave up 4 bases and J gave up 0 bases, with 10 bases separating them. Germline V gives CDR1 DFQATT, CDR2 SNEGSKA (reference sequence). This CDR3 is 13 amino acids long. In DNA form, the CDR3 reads TGCAGTGCTACCCCGACTTACTCCTACGAGCAGTACTTC. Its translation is CSATPTYSYEQYF.

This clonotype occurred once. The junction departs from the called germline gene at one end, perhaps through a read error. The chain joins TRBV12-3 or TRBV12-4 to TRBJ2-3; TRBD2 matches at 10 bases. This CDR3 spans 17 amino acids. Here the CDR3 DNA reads TGTGCCAGCAGTCCCGAAGTGAGCGGGAGGGCTGGAGATGCGCAGTATTTT. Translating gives CASSPEVSGRAGDAQYF.

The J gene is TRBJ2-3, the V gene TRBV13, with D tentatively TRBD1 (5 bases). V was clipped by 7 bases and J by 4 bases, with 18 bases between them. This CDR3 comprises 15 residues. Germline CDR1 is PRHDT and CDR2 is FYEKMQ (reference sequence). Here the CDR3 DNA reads TGTGCCAGCACGCCCGGCAGGGATCTCGCAGATACGCAGTATTTT. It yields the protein CASTPGRDLADTQYF.

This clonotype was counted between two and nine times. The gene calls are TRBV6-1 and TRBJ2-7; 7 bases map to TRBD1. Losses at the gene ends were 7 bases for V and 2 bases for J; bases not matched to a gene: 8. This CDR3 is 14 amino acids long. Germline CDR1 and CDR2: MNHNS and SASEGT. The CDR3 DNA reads TGTGCCAGCAACCAGCCAGGACAGGCCTACGAGCAGTACTTC. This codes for CASNQPGQAYEQYF.

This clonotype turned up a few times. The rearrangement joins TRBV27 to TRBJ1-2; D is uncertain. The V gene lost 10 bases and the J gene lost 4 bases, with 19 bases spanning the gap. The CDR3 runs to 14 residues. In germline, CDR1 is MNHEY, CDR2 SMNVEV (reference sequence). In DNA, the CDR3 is TGTGCCACCAAGGCGGCCGGAGACTCCTATGGCTACACCTTC. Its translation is CATKAAGDSYGYTF.

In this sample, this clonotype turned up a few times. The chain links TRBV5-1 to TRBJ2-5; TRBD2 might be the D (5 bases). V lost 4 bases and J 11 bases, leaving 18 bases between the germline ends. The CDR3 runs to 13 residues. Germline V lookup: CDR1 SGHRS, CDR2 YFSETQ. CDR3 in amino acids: CASSPRLGGEQYF. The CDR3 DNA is TGCGCCAGCAGCCCCCGTCTGGGTGGGGAGCAGTACTTC.

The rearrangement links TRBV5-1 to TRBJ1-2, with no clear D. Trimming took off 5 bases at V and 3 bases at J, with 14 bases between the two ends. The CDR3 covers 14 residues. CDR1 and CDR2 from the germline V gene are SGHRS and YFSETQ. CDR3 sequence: CASSRTSLDYGYTF. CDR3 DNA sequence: TGCGCCAGCAGTAGAACGTCTCTAGACTATGGCTACACCTTC.

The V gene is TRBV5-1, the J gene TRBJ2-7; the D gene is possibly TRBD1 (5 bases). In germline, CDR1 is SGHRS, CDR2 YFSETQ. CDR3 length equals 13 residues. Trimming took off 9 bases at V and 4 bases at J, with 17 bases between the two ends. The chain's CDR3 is CANKTDTPYEQYF. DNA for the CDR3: TGCGCCAACAAGACGGACACACCATACGAGCAGTACTTC.

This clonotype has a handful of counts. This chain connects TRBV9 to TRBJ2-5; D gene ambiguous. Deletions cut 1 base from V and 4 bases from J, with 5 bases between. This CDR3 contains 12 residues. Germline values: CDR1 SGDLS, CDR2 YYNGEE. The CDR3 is CASSVQGETQYF. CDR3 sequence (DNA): TGTGCCAGCAGCGTACAAGGAGAGACCCAGTACTTC.

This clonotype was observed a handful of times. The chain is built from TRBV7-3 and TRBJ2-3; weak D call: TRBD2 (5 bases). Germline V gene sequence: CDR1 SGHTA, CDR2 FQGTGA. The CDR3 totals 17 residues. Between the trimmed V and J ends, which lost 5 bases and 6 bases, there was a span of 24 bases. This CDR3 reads CASSLAPGSSSPDTQYF. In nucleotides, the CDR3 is TGTGCCAGCAGCCTAGCCCCGGGCTCCTCCAGCCCCGATACGCAGTATTTT.

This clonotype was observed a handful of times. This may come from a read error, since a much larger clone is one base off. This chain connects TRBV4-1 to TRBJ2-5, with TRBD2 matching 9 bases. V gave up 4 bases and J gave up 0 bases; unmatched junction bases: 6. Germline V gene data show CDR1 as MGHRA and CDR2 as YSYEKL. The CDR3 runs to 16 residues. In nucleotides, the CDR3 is TGCGCCAGCAGCCTTGGCGGGGGGGAGTACCAAGAGACCCAGTACTTC. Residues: CASSLGGGEYQETQYF.

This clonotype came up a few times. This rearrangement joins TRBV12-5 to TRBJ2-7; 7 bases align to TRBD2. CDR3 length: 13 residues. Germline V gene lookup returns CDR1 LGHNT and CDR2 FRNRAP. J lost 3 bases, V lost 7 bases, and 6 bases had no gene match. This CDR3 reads CASAGEGFYEQYF. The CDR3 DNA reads TGTGCTAGTGCCGGGGAGGGGTTCTACGAGCAGTACTTC.

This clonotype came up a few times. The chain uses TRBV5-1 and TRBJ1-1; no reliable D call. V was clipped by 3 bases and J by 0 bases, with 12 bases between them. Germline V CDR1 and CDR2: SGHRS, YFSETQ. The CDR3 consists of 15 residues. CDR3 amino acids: CASSSRVSMNTEAFF. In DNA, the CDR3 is TGCGCCAGCAGCTCACGGGTATCAATGAACACTGAAGCTTTCTTT. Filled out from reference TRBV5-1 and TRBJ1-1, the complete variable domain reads KAGVTQTPRYLIKTRGQQVTLSCSPISGHRSVSWYQQTPGQGLQFLFEYFSETQRNKGNFPGRFSGRQFSNSRSEMNVSTLELGDSALYLCASSSRVSMNTEAFFGQGTRLTVV.

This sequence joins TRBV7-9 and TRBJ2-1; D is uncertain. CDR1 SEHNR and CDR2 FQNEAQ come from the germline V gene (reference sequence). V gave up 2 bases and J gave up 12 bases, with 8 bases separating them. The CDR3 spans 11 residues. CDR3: CASSLRERQFF. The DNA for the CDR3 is TGTGCCAGCAGCTTAAGAGAAAGGCAGTTCTTC.

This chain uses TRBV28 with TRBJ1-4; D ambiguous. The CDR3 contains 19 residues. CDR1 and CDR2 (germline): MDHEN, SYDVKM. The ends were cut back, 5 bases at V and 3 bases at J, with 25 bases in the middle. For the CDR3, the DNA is TGTGCCAGCAGTCCCACTTTCCCTACAGAAGATCGGGCTAATGAAAAACTGTTTTTT. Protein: CASSPTFPTEDRANEKLFF. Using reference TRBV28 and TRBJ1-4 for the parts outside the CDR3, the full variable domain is DVKVTQSSRYLVKRTGEKVFLECVQDMDHENMFWYRQDPGLGLRLIYFSYDVKMKEKGDIPEGYSVSREKKERFSLILESASTNQTSMYLCASSPTFPTEDRANEKLFFGSGTQLSVL.

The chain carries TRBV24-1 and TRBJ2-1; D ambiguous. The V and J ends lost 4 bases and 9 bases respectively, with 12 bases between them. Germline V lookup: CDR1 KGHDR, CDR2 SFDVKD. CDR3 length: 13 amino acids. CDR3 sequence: CATSEIGGGEQFF. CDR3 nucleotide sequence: TGTGCCACCAGTGAGATCGGCGGCGGTGAGCAGTTCTTC.

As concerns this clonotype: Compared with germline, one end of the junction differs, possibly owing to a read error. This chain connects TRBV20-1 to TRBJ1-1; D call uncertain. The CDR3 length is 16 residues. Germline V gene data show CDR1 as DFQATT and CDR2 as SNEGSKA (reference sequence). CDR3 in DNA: TGTAGTGCTAGAGGTGCGACCTACAAGGGTGGGACTGAAGCTTTCTTT. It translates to CSARGATYKGGTEAFF.

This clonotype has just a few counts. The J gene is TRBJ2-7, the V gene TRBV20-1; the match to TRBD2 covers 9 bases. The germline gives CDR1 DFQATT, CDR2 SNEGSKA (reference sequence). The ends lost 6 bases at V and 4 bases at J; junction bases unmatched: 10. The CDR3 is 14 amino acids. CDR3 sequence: CSAFPSGTEYEQYF. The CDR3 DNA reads TGCAGTGCGTTTCCTAGCGGGACCGAGTACGAGCAGTACTTC.

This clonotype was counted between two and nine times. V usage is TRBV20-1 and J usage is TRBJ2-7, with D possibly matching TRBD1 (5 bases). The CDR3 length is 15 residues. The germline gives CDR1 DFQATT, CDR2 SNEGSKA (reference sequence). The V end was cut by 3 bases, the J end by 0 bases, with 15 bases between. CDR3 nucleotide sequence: TGCAGTGCTAGCACCGTGGCAGGGCCCTCCTACGAGCAGTACTTC. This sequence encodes CSASTVAGPSYEQYF.

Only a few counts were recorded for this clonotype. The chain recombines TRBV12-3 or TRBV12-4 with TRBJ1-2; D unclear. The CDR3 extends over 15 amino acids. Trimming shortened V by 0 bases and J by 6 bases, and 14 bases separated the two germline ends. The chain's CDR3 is CASSLARITLHGYTF. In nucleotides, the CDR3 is TGTGCCAGCAGTTTAGCGAGGATTACTCTACATGGCTACACCTTC.

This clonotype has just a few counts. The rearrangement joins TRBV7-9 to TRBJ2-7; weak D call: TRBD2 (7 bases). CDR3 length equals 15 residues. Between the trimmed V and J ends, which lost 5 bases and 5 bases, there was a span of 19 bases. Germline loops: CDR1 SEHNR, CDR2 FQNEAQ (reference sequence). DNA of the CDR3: TGTGCCAGCAGCCCCTTTCCCCGGGGGGCCAACGAGCAGTACTTC. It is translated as CASSPFPRGANEQYF. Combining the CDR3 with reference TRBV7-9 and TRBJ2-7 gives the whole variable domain DTGVSQNPRHKITKRGQNVTFRCDPISEHNRLYWYRQTLGQGPEFLTYFQNEAQLEKSRLLSDRFSAERPKGSFSTLEIQRTEQGDSAMYLCASSPFPRGANEQYFGPGTRLTVT.

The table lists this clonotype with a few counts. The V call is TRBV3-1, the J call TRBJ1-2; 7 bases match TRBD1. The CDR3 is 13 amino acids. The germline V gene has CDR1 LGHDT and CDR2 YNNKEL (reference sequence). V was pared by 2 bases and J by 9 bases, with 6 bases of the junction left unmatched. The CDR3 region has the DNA TGTGCCAGCAGCCAAAGTCACAGGGGCAGCTACACCTTC. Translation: CASSQSHRGSYTF.

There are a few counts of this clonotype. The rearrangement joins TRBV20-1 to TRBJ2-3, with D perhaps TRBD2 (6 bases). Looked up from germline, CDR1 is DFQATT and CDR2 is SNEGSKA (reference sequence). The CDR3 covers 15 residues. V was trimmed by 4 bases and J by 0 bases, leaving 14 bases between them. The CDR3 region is CSATSGTSSTDTQYF. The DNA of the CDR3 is TGCAGTGCTACTTCCGGGACTTCCAGCACAGATACGCAGTATTTT.

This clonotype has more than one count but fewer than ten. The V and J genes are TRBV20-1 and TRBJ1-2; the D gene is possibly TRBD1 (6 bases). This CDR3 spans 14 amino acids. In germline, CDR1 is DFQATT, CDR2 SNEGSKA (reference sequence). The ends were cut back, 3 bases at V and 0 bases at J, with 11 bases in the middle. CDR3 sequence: CSARGHRANYGYTF. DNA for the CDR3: TGCAGTGCTAGGGGACACCGAGCTAACTATGGCTACACCTTC.

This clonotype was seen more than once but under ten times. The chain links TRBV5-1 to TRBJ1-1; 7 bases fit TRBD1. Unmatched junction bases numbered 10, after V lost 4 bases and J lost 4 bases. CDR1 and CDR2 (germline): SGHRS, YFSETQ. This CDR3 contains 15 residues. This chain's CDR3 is CASSQTGPVATEAFF. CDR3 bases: TGCGCCAGCAGCCAGACAGGGCCGGTGGCCACTGAAGCTTTCTTT.

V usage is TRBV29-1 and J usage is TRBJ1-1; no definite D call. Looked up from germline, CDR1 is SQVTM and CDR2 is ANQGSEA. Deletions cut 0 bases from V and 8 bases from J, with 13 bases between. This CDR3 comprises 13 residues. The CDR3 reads CSVEDSGLGEAFF. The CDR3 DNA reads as TGCAGCGTTGAAGATTCCGGGTTGGGGGAAGCTTTCTTT.

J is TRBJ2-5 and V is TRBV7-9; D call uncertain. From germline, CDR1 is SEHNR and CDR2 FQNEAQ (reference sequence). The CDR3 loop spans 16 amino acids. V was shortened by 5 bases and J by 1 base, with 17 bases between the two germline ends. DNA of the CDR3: TGTGCCAGCAGCCAACAATATCTGGCAAGCCAAGAGACCCAGTACTTC. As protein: CASSQQYLASQETQYF.

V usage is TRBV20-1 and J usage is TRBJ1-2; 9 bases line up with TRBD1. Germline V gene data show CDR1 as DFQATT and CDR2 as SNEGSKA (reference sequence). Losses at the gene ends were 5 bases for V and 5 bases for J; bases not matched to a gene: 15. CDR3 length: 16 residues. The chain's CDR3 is CSAQLQGDRETYGYTF. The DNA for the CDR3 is TGCAGTGCTCAACTTCAGGGGGACAGGGAAACGTATGGCTACACCTTC.

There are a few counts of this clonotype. The CDR3 is CASSSDRDGSTDTQYF. CDR3 sequence (DNA): TGTGCCAGCAGCTCGGACAGGGATGGGAGCACAGATACGCAGTATTTT. The chain joins TRBV7-9 to TRBJ2-3, with 8 bases that match TRBD1. This CDR3 is 16 amino acids long. With 4 bases clipped from V and 0 bases from J, the junction kept 6 bases outside the gene matches. Germline V gives CDR1 SEHNR, CDR2 FQNEAQ (reference sequence).

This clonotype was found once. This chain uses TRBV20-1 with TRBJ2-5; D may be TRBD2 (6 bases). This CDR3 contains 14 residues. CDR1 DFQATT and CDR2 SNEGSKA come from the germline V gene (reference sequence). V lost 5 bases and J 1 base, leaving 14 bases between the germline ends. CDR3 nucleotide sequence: TGCAGTGCTTCCGGACTACCCATCCAAGAGACCCAGTACTTC. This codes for CSASGLPIQETQYF.